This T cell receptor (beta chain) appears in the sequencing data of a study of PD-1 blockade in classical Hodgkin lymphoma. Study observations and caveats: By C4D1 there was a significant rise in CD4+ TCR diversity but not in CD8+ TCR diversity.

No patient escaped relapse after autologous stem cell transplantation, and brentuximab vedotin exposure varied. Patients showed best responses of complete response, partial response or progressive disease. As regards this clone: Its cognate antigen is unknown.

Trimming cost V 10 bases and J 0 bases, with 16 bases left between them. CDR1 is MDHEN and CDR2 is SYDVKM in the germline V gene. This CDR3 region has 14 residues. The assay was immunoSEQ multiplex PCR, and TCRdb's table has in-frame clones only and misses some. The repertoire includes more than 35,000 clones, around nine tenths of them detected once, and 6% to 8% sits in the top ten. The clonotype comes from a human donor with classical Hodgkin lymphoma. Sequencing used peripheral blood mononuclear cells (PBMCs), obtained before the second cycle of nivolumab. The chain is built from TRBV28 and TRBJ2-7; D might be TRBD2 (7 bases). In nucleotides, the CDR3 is TGTGCCACCAGAATAGGGGGGGGCTCCTACGAGCAGTACTTC. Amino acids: CATRIGGGSYEQYF.